The present T cell receptor (beta chain) was sequenced within a study of CD8 T cells in ankylosing spondylitis. Whole-study findings and limits: The authors reported significant enrichment of disease-linked clones in matched ankylosing spondylitis synovial fluid. What seemed typical of ankylosing spondylitis blood was a TCR beta motif built from 8 or 9 highly homologous variants. A number of the motif variants had already been described in reactive arthritis synovial fluid and blood.

Quantitative 5'-RACE was performed with molecular barcodes, and it yielded the TCR beta libraries. TCRdb itself ran the 5' RACE reads through MiXCR, one entry per CDR3 protein. The sample has about 840,000 distinct CDR3 sequences; about 10% are singletons. Worth noting for this clonotype: Its target is unknown.

Sequencing was done on a sample of blood, either unsorted or a sorted T cell fraction (not recorded which). The receptor comes from a male donor with ankylosing spondylitis.

CDR3 amino acids: CSALTSRATEAFF. The CDR3 nucleotides read TGCAGCGCCCTAACGAGTAGGGCAACTGAAGCTTTCTTT. The chain couples TRBV29-1 to TRBJ1-1, with D uncertain. This CDR3 comprises 13 residues. Trimming took off 7 bases at V and 5 bases at J, with 17 bases between the two ends. Germline lookup yields CDR1 SQVTM and CDR2 ANQGSEA.